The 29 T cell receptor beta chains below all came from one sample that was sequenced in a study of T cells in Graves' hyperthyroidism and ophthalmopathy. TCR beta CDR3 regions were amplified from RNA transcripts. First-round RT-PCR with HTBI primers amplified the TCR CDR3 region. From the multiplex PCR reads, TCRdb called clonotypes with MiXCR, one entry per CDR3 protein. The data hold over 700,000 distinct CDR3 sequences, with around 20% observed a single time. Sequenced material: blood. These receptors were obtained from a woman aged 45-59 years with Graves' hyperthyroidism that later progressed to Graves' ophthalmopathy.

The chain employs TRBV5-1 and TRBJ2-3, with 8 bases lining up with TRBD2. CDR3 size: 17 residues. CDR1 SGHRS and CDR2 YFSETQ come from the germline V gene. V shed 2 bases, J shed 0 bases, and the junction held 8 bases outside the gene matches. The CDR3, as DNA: TGCGCCAGCAGCTTCCTCGGGGGGGCCGGGAGCACAGATACGCAGTATTTT. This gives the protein CASSFLGGAGSTDTQYF.

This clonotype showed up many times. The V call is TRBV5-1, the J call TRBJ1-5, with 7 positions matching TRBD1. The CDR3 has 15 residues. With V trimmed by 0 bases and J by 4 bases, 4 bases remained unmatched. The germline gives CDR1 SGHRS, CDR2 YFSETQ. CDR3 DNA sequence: TGCGCCAGCAGCTTGGGTACAGGGGTGAATCAGCCCCAGCATTTT. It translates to CASSLGTGVNQPQHF.

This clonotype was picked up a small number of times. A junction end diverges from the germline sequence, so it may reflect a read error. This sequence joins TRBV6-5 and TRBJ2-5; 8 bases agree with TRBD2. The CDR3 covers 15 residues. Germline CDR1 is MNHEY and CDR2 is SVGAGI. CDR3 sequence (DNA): TGTGCCAGCAGTTCTCCGGGACTAGACCAGGAGACCCAGTACTTC. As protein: CASSSPGLDQETQYF.

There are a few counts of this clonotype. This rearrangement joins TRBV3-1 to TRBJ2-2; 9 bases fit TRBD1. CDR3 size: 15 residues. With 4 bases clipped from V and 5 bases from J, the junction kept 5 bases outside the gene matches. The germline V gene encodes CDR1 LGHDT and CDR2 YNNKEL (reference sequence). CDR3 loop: CASSRTGVRTGELFF. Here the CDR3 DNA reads TGTGCCAGCAGCCGGACAGGGGTCCGTACCGGGGAGCTGTTTTTT. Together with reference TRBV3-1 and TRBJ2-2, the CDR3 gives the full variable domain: DTAVSQTPKYLVTQMGNDKSIKCEQNLGHDTMYWYKQDSKKFLKIMFSYNNKELIINETVPNRFSPKSPDKAHLNLHINSLELGDSAVYFCASSRTGVRTGELFFGEGSRLTVL.

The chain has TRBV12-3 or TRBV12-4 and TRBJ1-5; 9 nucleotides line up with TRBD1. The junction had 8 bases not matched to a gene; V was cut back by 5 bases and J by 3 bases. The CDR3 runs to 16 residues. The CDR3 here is CASSHAGTGINQPQHF. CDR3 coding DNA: TGTGCCAGCAGTCATGCCGGGACAGGGATCAATCAGCCCCAGCATTTT.

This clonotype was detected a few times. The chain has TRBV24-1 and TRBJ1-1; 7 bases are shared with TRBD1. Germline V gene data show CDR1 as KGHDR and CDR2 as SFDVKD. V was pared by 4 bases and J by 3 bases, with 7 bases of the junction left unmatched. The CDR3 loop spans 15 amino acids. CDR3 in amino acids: CATSDPRTGDTEAFF. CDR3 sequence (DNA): TGTGCCACCAGTGACCCCCGGACAGGCGACACTGAAGCTTTCTTT.

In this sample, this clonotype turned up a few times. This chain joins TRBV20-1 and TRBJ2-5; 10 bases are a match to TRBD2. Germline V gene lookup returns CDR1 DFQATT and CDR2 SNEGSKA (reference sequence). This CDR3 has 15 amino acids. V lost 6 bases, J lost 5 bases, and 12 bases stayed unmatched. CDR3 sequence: CSATSGGGAVETQYF. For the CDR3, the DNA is TGCAGTGCAACAAGCGGGGGGGGAGCAGTCGAGACCCAGTACTTC.

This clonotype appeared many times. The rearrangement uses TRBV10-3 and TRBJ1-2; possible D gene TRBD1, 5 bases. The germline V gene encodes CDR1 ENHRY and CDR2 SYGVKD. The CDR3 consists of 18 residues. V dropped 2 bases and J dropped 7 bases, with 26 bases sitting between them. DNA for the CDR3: TGTGCCATCAGTGAGGGTGTCGCTAGGGGAAGTGGTGTCGGTGGCTACACCTTC. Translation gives CAISEGVARGSGVGGYTF.

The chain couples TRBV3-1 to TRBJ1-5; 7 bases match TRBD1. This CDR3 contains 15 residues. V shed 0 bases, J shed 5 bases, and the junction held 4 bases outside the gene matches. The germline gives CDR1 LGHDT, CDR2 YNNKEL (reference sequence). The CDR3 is CASSQDKGAHQPQHF. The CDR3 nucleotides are TGTGCCAGCAGCCAAGATAAGGGGGCCCATCAGCCCCAGCATTTT.

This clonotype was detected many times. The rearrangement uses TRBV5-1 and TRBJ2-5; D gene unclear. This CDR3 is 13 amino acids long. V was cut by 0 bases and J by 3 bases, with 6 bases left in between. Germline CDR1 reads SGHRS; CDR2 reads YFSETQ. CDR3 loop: CASSLEVEETQYF. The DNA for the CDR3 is TGCGCCAGCAGCTTGGAGGTAGAAGAGACCCAGTACTTC.

In DNA form, the CDR3 reads TGTGCCAGCAGTTTACACGGCCTCAGGGGCCCCACTGAAGCTTTCTTT. This encodes CASSLHGLRGPTEAFF. V gene TRBV12-3 or TRBV12-4 combines with J gene TRBJ1-1, with D possibly TRBD1 on 6 matching bases. The CDR3 is 16 residues long. Deletions cut 2 bases from V and 4 bases from J, with 17 bases between.

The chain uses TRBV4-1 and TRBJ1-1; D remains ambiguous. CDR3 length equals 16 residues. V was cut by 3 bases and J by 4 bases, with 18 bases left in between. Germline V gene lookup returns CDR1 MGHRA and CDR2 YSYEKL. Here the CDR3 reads CASSQGGVGLPTEAFF. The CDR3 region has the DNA TGCGCCAGCAGCCAGGGAGGAGTAGGGCTTCCCACTGAAGCTTTCTTT.

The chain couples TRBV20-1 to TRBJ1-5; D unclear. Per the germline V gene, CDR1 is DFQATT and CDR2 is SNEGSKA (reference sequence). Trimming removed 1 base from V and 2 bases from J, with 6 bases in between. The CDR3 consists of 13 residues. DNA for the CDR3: TGCAGTGCTAGAGGGCGAGGCAATCAGCCCCAGCATTTT. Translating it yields CSARGRGNQPQHF.

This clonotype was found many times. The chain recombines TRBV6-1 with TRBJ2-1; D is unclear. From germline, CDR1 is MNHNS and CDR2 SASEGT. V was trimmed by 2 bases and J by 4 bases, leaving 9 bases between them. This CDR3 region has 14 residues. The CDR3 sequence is CASSEPRTYNEQFF. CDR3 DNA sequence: TGTGCCAGCAGTGAACCCCGAACTTACAATGAGCAGTTCTTC.

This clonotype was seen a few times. The CDR3, as DNA: TGTGCCACCAGCAGAGTCGGGTACGGGGACTACGAGCAGTACTTC. It codes for CATSRVGYGDYEQYF. The chain uses TRBV15 and TRBJ2-7; possibly TRBD2 for D (5 bases). This CDR3 has 15 amino acids. CDR1 is LNHNV and CDR2 is YYDKDF in the germline V gene (reference sequence). Trimming shortened V by 1 base and J by 3 bases, and 13 bases separated the two germline ends.

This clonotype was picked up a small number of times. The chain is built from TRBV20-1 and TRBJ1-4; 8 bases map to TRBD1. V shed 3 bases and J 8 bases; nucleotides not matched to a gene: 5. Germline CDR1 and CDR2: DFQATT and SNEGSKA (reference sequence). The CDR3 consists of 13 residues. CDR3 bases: TGCAGTGCTAGGTCCAGGGGGCGGGAAAAACTGTTTTTT. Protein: CSARSRGREKLFF.

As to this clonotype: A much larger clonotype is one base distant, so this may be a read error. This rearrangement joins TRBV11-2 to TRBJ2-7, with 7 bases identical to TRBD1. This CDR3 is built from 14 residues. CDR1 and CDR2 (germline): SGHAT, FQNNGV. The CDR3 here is CASSLVQGIIEQHF. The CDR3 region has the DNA TGTGCCAGCAGCTTAGTACAGGGGATCATCGAGCAGCACTTC.

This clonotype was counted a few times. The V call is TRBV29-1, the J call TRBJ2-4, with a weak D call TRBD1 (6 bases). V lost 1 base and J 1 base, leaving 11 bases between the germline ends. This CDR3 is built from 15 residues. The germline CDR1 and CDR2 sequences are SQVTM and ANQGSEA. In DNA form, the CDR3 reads TGCAGCGTTGAAGGAGGGGGTTCGGCCAAAAACATTCAGTACTTC. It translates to CSVEGGGSAKNIQYF.

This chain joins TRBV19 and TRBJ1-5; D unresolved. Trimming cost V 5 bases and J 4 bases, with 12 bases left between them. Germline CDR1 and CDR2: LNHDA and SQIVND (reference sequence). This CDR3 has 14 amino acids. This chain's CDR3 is CASSFPDWNQPQHF. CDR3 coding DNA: TGTGCCAGTAGTTTTCCTGATTGGAATCAGCCCCAGCATTTT. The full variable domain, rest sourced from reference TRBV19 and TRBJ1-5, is DGGITQSPKYLFRKEGQNVTLSCEQNLNHDAMYWYRQDPGQGLRLIYYSQIVNDFQKGDIAEGYSVSREKKESFPLTVTSAQKNPTAFYLCASSFPDWNQPQHFGDGTRLSIL.

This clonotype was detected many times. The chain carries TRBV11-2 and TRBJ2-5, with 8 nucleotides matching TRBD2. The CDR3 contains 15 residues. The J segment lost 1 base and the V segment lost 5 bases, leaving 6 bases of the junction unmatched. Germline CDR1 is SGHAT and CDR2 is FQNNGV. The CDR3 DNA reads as TGTGCCAGCAGCGGACGGGGGGGGTTCCAAGAGACCCAGTACTTC. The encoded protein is CASSGRGGFQETQYF.

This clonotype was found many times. The CDR3 is CSARTGTGDYNSPLHF. CDR3 bases: TGCAGTGCTCGTACCGGGACAGGAGATTATAATTCACCCCTCCACTTT. The rearrangement uses TRBV20-1 and TRBJ1-6; TRBD1 matches at 8 bases. The CDR3 contains 16 residues. After removal of 5 bases from V and 4 bases from J, the junction contained 10 bases not matched to a gene. Germline V gene data show CDR1 as DFQATT and CDR2 as SNEGSKA (reference sequence).

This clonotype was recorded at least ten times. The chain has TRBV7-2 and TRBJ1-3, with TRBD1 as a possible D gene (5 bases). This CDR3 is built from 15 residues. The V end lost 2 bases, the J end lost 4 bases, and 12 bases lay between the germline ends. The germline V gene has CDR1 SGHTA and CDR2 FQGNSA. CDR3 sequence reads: CASSLNGGGGNTIYF. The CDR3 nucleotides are TGTGCCAGCAGCTTAAACGGGGGGGGAGGAAACACCATATATTTT.

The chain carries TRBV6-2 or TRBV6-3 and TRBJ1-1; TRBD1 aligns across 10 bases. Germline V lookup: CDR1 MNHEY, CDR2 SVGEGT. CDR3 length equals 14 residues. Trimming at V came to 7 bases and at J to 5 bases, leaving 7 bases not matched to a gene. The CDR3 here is CASTEGQGRTEAFF. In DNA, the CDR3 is TGTGCCAGCACCGAGGGACAGGGGAGGACTGAAGCTTTCTTT.

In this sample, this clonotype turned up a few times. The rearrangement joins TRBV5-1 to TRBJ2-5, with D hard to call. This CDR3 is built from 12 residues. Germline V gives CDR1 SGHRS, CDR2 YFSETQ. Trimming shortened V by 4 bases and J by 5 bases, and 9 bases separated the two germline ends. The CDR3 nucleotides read TGCGCCAGCAGCCCCCTGTCGGAGACCCAGTACTTC. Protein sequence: CASSPLSETQYF.

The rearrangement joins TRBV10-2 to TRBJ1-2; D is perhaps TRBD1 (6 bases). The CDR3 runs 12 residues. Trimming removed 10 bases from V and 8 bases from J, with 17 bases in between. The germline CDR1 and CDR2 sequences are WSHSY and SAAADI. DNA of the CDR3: TGCGCCAACTGGGTGGGGGCAAAGGGCTACACCTTC. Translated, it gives CANWVGAKGYTF.

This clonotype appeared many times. The CDR3 protein is CASSQSAGGRYNEQFF. The CDR3 nucleotides are TGTGCCAGCAGCCAATCAGCGGGGGGTCGCTACAATGAGCAGTTCTTC. The chain employs TRBV16 and TRBJ2-1; 9 bases are shared with TRBD2. The CDR3 is 16 residues long. Germline assignment: CDR1 KGHSY and CDR2 FQNENV. Unmatched junction bases numbered 3, after V lost 0 bases and J lost 3 bases.

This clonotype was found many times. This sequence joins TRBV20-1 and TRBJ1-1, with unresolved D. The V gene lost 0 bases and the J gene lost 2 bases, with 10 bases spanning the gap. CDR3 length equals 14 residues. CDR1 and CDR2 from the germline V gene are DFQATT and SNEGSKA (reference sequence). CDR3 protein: CSARDAVPNTEAFF. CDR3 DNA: TGCAGTGCTAGAGATGCGGTGCCCAACACTGAAGCTTTCTTT.

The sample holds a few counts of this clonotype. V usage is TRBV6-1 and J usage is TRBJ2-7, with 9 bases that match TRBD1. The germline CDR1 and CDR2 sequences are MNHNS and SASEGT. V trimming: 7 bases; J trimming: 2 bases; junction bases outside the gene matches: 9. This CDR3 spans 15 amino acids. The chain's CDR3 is CASTRLGQGTYEQYF. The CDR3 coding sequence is TGTGCCAGCACCAGATTGGGACAGGGAACCTACGAGCAGTACTTC.

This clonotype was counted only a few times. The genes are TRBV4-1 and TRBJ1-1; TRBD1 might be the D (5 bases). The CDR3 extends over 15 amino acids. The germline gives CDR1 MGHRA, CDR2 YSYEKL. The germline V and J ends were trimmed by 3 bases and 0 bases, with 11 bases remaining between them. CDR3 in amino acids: CASSHLTAMNTEAFF. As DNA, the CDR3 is TGCGCCAGCAGCCACCTGACAGCTATGAACACTGAAGCTTTCTTT.